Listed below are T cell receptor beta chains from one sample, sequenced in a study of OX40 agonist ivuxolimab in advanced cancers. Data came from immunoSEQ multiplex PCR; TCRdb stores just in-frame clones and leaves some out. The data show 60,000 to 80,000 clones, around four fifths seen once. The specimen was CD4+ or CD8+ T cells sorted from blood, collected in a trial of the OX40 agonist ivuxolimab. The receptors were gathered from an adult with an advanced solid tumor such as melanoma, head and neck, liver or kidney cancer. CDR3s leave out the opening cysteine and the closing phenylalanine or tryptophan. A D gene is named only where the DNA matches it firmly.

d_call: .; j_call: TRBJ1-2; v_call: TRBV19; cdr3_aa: ASLDPGRNYGYT
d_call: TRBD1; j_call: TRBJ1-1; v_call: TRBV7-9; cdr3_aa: ASSFVDRTGGF
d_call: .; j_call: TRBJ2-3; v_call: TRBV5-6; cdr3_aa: ASSSSRGWYVDTQY
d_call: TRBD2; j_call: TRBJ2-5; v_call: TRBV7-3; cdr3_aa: ASSRREAETQY
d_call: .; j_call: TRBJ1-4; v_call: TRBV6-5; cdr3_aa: ASSPQGSEKLF
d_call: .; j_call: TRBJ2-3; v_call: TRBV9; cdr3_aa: ASSVEGGATDTQY
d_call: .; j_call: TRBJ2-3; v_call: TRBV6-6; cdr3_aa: ASSYVGDTQY
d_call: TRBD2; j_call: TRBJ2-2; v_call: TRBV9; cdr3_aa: ASSGTSENTGELF
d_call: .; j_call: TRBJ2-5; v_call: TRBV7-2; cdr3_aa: ASSPPGAQETQY
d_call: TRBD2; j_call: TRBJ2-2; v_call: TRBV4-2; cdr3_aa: ASSQGLAGDGAGELF
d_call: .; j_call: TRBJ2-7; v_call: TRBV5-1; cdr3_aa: ASSLAGSGALYEQY
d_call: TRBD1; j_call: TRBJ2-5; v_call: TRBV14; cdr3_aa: ASSQYRGVQETQY
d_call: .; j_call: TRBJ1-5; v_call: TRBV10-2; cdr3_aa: ASGNQPQH
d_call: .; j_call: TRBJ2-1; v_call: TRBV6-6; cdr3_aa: ASSWRPLGDEQF
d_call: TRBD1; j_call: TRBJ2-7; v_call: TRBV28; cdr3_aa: ASSFVDRGKGVGAYEQY
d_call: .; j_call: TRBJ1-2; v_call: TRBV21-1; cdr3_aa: ASSKAHRDRVYGYT
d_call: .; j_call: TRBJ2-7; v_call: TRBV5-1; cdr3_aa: ASSHSGDRSYEQY
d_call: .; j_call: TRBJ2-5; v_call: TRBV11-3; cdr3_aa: ASSLVWGGRETQY
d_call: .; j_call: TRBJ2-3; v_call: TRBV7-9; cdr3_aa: ASRGPTYDTQY
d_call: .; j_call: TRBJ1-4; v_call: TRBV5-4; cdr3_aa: ASSRSDRNNEKLF
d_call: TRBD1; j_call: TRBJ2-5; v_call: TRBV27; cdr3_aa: ASRAGTGREQY
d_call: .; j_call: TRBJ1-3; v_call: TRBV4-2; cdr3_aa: ASSQGSGGDSGNTIY
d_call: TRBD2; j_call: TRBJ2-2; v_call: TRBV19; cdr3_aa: ASSPGTTLGELF
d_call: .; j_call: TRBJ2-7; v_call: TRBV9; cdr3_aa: ASSVGPLEAHEQY
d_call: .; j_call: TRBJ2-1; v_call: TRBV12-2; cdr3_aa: ASRPPTRYNEQF
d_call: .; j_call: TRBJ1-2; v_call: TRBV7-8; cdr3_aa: ASSHGAPSPNYGYT
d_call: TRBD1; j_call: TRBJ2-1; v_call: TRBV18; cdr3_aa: ASSPRDRGYNEQF
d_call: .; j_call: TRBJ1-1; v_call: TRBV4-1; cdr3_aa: ASIASVRNTEAF
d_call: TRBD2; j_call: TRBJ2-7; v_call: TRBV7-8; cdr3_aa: ASSETGTSTYEQY